This T cell receptor beta chain was profiled in a study of T cells after yellow fever vaccination. Findings of the study overall: Just a small share of clonotypes turned up in the CD4 compartment as well as the CD8 compartment.

The study made its TCR cDNA through 5'RACE template switching. That step introduced a universal primer site along with UMIs. TCRdb ran MiXCR on the 5' RACE reads and lists one entry per CDR3 protein. The table has 90,000 to 150,000 distinct CDR3 sequences, about 6.8% seen once. At least ten counts were recorded for this clonotype. The antigen is unknown. V shed 5 bases and J 2 bases; nucleotides not matched to a gene: 2. Germline V gene sequence: CDR1 SGHTS, CDR2 YDEGEE. CDR3 length: 13 residues. The sample consisted of CD4+ T cells sorted from PBMCs, taken around 45 days after the first yellow fever vaccination. The V call is TRBV5-8, the J call TRBJ2-3, with 7 bases lining up with TRBD2. This sequence originates from a man between 18 and 35 years old who received the YFV17D yellow fever vaccine. The CDR3 DNA is TGTGCCAGCAGGCGGGACTACACAGATACGCAGTATTTT. It specifies CASRRDYTDTQYF.